The rows below give T cell receptor beta chains drawn from one sample of a study of technical replicates of blood from several donors. Some clones are missing from TCRdb's copy, which holds only in-frame ones; the method was immunoSEQ multiplex PCR. The data contain more than 90,000 clones, 95% of them singletons. Sequenced input: T cells isolated from PBMCs. Receptor source: a human donor in good health. Each CDR3 is given with its conserved first and last residue. D genes are given only for firm matches. Not every row has a clone size; where given, it reads once, few, many or a size class.

abundance: .; j_gene: TRBJ1-4; d_gene: .; v_gene: TRBV11-3; CDR3nt: TGTGCCAGCAGCCCACAGGACAGACCTAATGAAAAACTGTTTTTT; CDR3aa: CASSPQDRPNEKLFF
abundance: .; j_gene: TRBJ1-1; d_gene: TRBD1; v_gene: TRBV15; CDR3nt: TGTGCCACCAGCAGAGGAATAGGGGGCCCGACTGAAGCTTTCTTT; CDR3aa: CATSRGIGGPTEAFF
abundance: .; j_gene: TRBJ2-5; d_gene: .; v_gene: TRBV6-5; CDR3nt: TGTGCCAGCGGTTTAGAAGGGAGTGAGACCCAGTACTTC; CDR3aa: CASGLEGSETQYF
abundance: .; j_gene: TRBJ2-3; d_gene: TRBD1; v_gene: TRBV15; CDR3nt: TGTGCCACCAGCAGAGTTGGGACAGGGACAGATACGCAGTATTTT; CDR3aa: CATSRVGTGTDTQYF
abundance: .; j_gene: TRBJ2-7; d_gene: .; v_gene: TRBV27; CDR3nt: TGTGCCAGCGCTAGCAGAGTCTCTCGGATTTACGAGCAGTACTTC; CDR3aa: CASASRVSRIYEQYF
abundance: .; j_gene: TRBJ2-3; d_gene: .; v_gene: TRBV19; CDR3nt: TGTGCCAGCAACCGACAGACCACAGATACGCAGTATTTT; CDR3aa: CASNRQTTDTQYF
abundance: .; j_gene: TRBJ2-5; d_gene: .; v_gene: TRBV7-8; CDR3nt: TGTGCCAGCAGCGGGCAAAGTGGAGAGACCCAGTACTTC; CDR3aa: CASSGQSGETQYF
abundance: .; j_gene: TRBJ1-4; d_gene: .; v_gene: TRBV7-2; CDR3nt: TGTGCCAGCAGCTCCCCCGGGACAATTGATGAAAAACTGTTTTTT; CDR3aa: CASSSPGTIDEKLFF
abundance: .; j_gene: TRBJ2-5; d_gene: TRBD2; v_gene: TRBV19; CDR3nt: TGTGCCAGTAGTATTGGGGCTAGCGGGGGCGTCAAACAAGAGACCCAGTACTTC; CDR3aa: CASSIGASGGVKQETQYF
abundance: .; j_gene: TRBJ2-3; d_gene: .; v_gene: TRBV25-1; CDR3nt: TGTGCCAGCTTCATGTATACGCAGTATTTT; CDR3aa: CASFMYTQYF
abundance: .; j_gene: TRBJ1-4; d_gene: .; v_gene: TRBV4-3; CDR3nt: TGCGCCAGCAGCCAAGATAGTCCAAGCGAAAAACTGTTTTTT; CDR3aa: CASSQDSPSEKLFF
abundance: .; j_gene: TRBJ2-7; d_gene: TRBD1; v_gene: TRBV6-6; CDR3nt: TGTGCCAGCAGTTACCCCCTCGGGCAGGGGGCCTACGAGCAGTACTTC; CDR3aa: CASSYPLGQGAYEQYF
abundance: .; j_gene: TRBJ2-2; d_gene: .; v_gene: TRBV2; CDR3nt: TGTGCCAGCAACGGCAGGGCGGTCCCGAACACCGGGGAGCTGTTTTTT; CDR3aa: CASNGRAVPNTGELFF
abundance: .; j_gene: TRBJ2-2; d_gene: .; v_gene: TRBV19; CDR3nt: TGTGCCAGTAGTCTGACACAGAACACCGGGGAGCTGTTTTTT; CDR3aa: CASSLTQNTGELFF
abundance: .; j_gene: TRBJ2-7; d_gene: .; v_gene: TRBV4-2; CDR3nt: TGTGCCAGCAGCCAAGCAGAAACCTCCTACGAGCAGTACTTC; CDR3aa: CASSQAETSYEQYF
abundance: .; j_gene: TRBJ1-4; d_gene: .; v_gene: TRBV7-9; CDR3nt: TGTGCCAGCAGCTTTGGTCGGACTAATGAAAAACTGTTTTTT; CDR3aa: CASSFGRTNEKLFF
abundance: .; j_gene: TRBJ2-7; d_gene: TRBD1; v_gene: TRBV6-6; CDR3nt: TGTGCCAGCAGTTATGCGCACAGGGGATCCTACGAGCAGTACTTC; CDR3aa: CASSYAHRGSYEQYF
abundance: once; j_gene: TRBJ1-1; d_gene: .; v_gene: TRBV4-3; CDR3nt: TGCGCCAGCAGCCAAGTCCGTCGCACTGAAGCTTTCTTT; CDR3aa: CASSQVRRTEAFF
abundance: .; j_gene: TRBJ1-5; d_gene: .; v_gene: TRBV27; CDR3nt: TGTGCCAGCAGTTTTATAGGGGAAAGCAATCAGCCCCAGCATTTT; CDR3aa: CASSFIGESNQPQHF
abundance: .; j_gene: TRBJ2-4; d_gene: .; v_gene: TRBV5-1; CDR3nt: TGCGCCAGCAGCCTGACTGAAGGGTACTTC; CDR3aa: CASSLTEGYF
abundance: .; j_gene: TRBJ2-7; d_gene: .; v_gene: TRBV4-1; CDR3nt: TGCGCCAGCAGCCACGCGTTGAGCTCCTACGAGCAGTACTTC; CDR3aa: CASSHALSSYEQYF
abundance: .; j_gene: TRBJ2-5; d_gene: .; v_gene: TRBV7-8; CDR3nt: TGTGCCAGCAGCAAAGGGGCTCTAGAACAAGAGACCCAGTACTTC; CDR3aa: CASSKGALEQETQYF
abundance: .; j_gene: TRBJ1-6; d_gene: TRBD1; v_gene: TRBV5-1; CDR3nt: TGCGCCAGCAGCTCGGGACAGGGGAACTCACCCCTCCACTTT; CDR3aa: CASSSGQGNSPLHF
abundance: .; j_gene: TRBJ1-4; d_gene: .; v_gene: TRBV5-1; CDR3nt: TGCGCCAGCAGCTTGGCCCTGGGGGCCAATGAAAAACTGTTTTTT; CDR3aa: CASSLALGANEKLFF
abundance: .; j_gene: TRBJ1-1; d_gene: TRBD1; v_gene: TRBV27; CDR3nt: TGTGCCAGCAGCCGGACAGGGGTGAACACTGAAGCTTTCTTT; CDR3aa: CASSRTGVNTEAFF
abundance: few; j_gene: TRBJ2-3; d_gene: TRBD2; v_gene: TRBV15; CDR3nt: TGTGCCACCAGCAGTGAGACTAGCGGGAGGGTTCGAGAGACGCAGTATTTT; CDR3aa: CATSSETSGRVRETQYF
abundance: .; j_gene: TRBJ1-5; d_gene: .; v_gene: TRBV9; CDR3nt: TGTGCCAGCAGCGTGGGGGGGCGGCCCAATCAGCCCCAGCATTTT; CDR3aa: CASSVGGRPNQPQHF
abundance: .; j_gene: TRBJ1-2; d_gene: .; v_gene: TRBV29-1; CDR3nt: TGCAGCGTTCCTGGACAGATTGGTGGCTACACCTTC; CDR3aa: CSVPGQIGGYTF
abundance: .; j_gene: TRBJ2-4; d_gene: .; v_gene: TRBV6-6; CDR3nt: TGTGCCAGCAGCGAGGACAGAACCAAAAACATTCAGTACTTC; CDR3aa: CASSEDRTKNIQYF
abundance: .; j_gene: TRBJ2-1; d_gene: TRBD1; v_gene: TRBV4-3; CDR3nt: TGCGCCAGCAACCCGGGACAGGGGGGATACAATGAGCAGTTCTTC; CDR3aa: CASNPGQGGYNEQFF
abundance: .; j_gene: TRBJ1-5; d_gene: .; v_gene: TRBV19; CDR3nt: TGTGCCAGTAGTCTGGGAGGGCTAAGGAATCAGCCCCAGCATTTT; CDR3aa: CASSLGGLRNQPQHF
abundance: .; j_gene: TRBJ1-5; d_gene: TRBD1; v_gene: TRBV19; CDR3nt: TGTGCCAGTAGTGGAGACAGGGTTGGGCAGCCCCAGCATTTT; CDR3aa: CASSGDRVGQPQHF
abundance: .; j_gene: TRBJ2-1; d_gene: TRBD2; v_gene: TRBV11-3; CDR3nt: TGTGCCAGCAGCCGAACCTCGGCTAGCGGGAGACATGATGAGCAGTTCTTC; CDR3aa: CASSRTSASGRHDEQFF
abundance: .; j_gene: TRBJ2-1; d_gene: TRBD2; v_gene: TRBV15; CDR3nt: TGTGCCACCAGCAGACGGGGGGGGACTAGCGGGGCCTACAATGAGCAGTTCTTC; CDR3aa: CATSRRGGTSGAYNEQFF
abundance: .; j_gene: TRBJ1-2; d_gene: .; v_gene: TRBV6-5; CDR3nt: TGTGCCAGCAGTTACTCGATGGTCGGCAGGGGTTATGGCTACACCTTC; CDR3aa: CASSYSMVGRGYGYTF
abundance: .; j_gene: TRBJ2-5; d_gene: TRBD1; v_gene: TRBV27; CDR3nt: TGTGCCAGCAGTTTATTTCAGGGGGCTCTTCAAGAGACCCAGTACTTC; CDR3aa: CASSLFQGALQETQYF
abundance: .; j_gene: TRBJ2-3; d_gene: .; v_gene: TRBV9; CDR3nt: TGTGCCAGCAGCGTAGCCTCGGGAACAGATACGCAGTATTTT; CDR3aa: CASSVASGTDTQYF
abundance: .; j_gene: TRBJ2-7; d_gene: .; v_gene: TRBV30; CDR3nt: TGTGCCTGGAGCATGTCAGGAAGGCCCTACGAGCAGTACTTC; CDR3aa: CAWSMSGRPYEQYF
abundance: .; j_gene: TRBJ2-7; d_gene: TRBD2; v_gene: TRBV19; CDR3nt: TGTGCCAGTAGTAATACTAGCGGGAGGTCCTACGAGCAGTACTTC; CDR3aa: CASSNTSGRSYEQYF
abundance: .; j_gene: TRBJ2-1; d_gene: TRBD2; v_gene: TRBV30; CDR3nt: TGTGCCTGGAGTGTATCACTAGCGGGAGCGCAGAGCTCCTACAATGAGCAGTTCTTC; CDR3aa: CAWSVSLAGAQSSYNEQFF
abundance: .; j_gene: TRBJ2-7; d_gene: .; v_gene: TRBV19; CDR3nt: TGTGCCAGTAGTTCCGCGCATAGCGGTACCTACGAGCAGTACTTC; CDR3aa: CASSSAHSGTYEQYF
abundance: once; j_gene: TRBJ1-1; d_gene: .; v_gene: TRBV4-1; CDR3nt: TGCGCCAGCAGCCGGCAGCAGGGTGTGGACACTGAAGCTTTCTTT; CDR3aa: CASSRQQGVDTEAFF
abundance: once; j_gene: TRBJ1-1; d_gene: .; v_gene: TRBV7-8; CDR3nt: TGTGCCAGCAGCGCACACATCAGGGGACGACACCCGGTTAGTGTGGCTTTCTTT; CDR3aa: CASSAHIRGRHPVSVAFF
abundance: .; j_gene: TRBJ2-7; d_gene: .; v_gene: TRBV27; CDR3nt: TGTGCCAGCAGTTTAGGGCCTTCCTACGAGCAGTACTTC; CDR3aa: CASSLGPSYEQYF
abundance: .; j_gene: TRBJ2-7; d_gene: TRBD1; v_gene: TRBV28; CDR3nt: TGTGCCAGCTTTAGAGGACAGGGGTTGCGTCTCGGCGAGCAGTACTTC; CDR3aa: CASFRGQGLRLGEQYF
abundance: .; j_gene: TRBJ2-1; d_gene: .; v_gene: TRBV27; CDR3nt: TGTGCCAGCAGTTTGCAGAGAAGTAGTAGCGATGAGCAGTTCTTC; CDR3aa: CASSLQRSSSDEQFF
abundance: .; j_gene: TRBJ2-1; d_gene: .; v_gene: TRBV5-6; CDR3nt: TGTGCCAGCAGTAGATATGGAGGGCCCTACAATGAGCAGTTCTTC; CDR3aa: CASSRYGGPYNEQFF
abundance: .; j_gene: TRBJ2-3; d_gene: .; v_gene: TRBV13; CDR3nt: TGTGCCAGCCGCCTAGCCGGTTATGATACGCAGTATTTT; CDR3aa: CASRLAGYDTQYF
abundance: .; j_gene: TRBJ2-7; d_gene: TRBD2; v_gene: TRBV27; CDR3nt: TGTGCCAGCAGTTCTGGCGGGAGCTCCTACGAGCAGTACTTC; CDR3aa: CASSSGGSSYEQYF
abundance: .; j_gene: TRBJ2-7; d_gene: TRBD1; v_gene: TRBV19; CDR3nt: TGTGCCAGTAGTTCCTGGACAGGGGGGGAAGAGCAGTACTTC; CDR3aa: CASSSWTGGEEQYF
abundance: .; j_gene: TRBJ1-3; d_gene: .; v_gene: TRBV9; CDR3nt: TGTGCCAGCAGCGCATTTAGTTCTGGAAACACCATATATTTT; CDR3aa: CASSAFSSGNTIYF
abundance: once; j_gene: TRBJ2-2; d_gene: .; v_gene: TRBV5-1; CDR3nt: TGCGCCAGCAGCTTGCGGGGAAGGGACGGGGAGCTGTTTTTT; CDR3aa: CASSLRGRDGELFF
abundance: .; j_gene: TRBJ2-2; d_gene: TRBD1; v_gene: TRBV7-2; CDR3nt: TGTGCCAGCAGCTCGGGACAGGTCCCCGGGGAGCTGTTTTTT; CDR3aa: CASSSGQVPGELFF
abundance: .; j_gene: TRBJ2-7; d_gene: TRBD2; v_gene: TRBV28; CDR3nt: TGTGCCAGCAGCCCCTTATGGGGGGGCTACGAGCAGTACTTC; CDR3aa: CASSPLWGGYEQYF
abundance: .; j_gene: TRBJ1-1; d_gene: .; v_gene: TRBV11-2; CDR3nt: TGTGCCAGCAGCGATCCCCGGTACGCTGAAGCTTTCTTT; CDR3aa: CASSDPRYAEAFF
abundance: .; j_gene: TRBJ2-1; d_gene: TRBD2; v_gene: TRBV19; CDR3nt: TGTGCCAGTAGTATTTTAGCGGGAGGGCCTTCCTACAATGAGCAGTTCTTC; CDR3aa: CASSILAGGPSYNEQFF
abundance: .; j_gene: TRBJ2-1; d_gene: TRBD1; v_gene: TRBV5-1; CDR3nt: TGCGCCAGCAGCATAACAGGGGCCGCATACAATGAGCAGTTCTTC; CDR3aa: CASSITGAAYNEQFF
abundance: once; j_gene: TRBJ2-3; d_gene: TRBD2; v_gene: TRBV5-6; CDR3nt: TGTGCCAGCAGCGCTTTCGGGGCGGGAGGGCCTAAGACAGATACGCAGTATTTT; CDR3aa: CASSAFGAGGPKTDTQYF
abundance: .; j_gene: TRBJ2-7; d_gene: .; v_gene: TRBV9; CDR3nt: TGTGCCAGCAGCGTAGGGGGCGGGACAGCCTCCTACGAGCAGTACTTC; CDR3aa: CASSVGGGTASYEQYF